This T cell receptor beta chain was identified during a study of cytomegalovirus exposure and HLA in healthy donors (dated by TCRdb to about 2017). As for the study more broadly: An earlier analysis of some 550 of the donors reported about 250 Gb of sequence data and 100 million to 140 million unique TCR beta sequences from some 180 million T cells. An early release covering approximately 600 HLA-typed donors comprised about 310 gigabases of sequencing data and around 80 million unique TCR sequences. Among the approximately 400 genotyped donors, roughly 80% belonged to the genetic ancestry cluster associated with self-reported Caucasian donors. The study aimed to test whether cataloging public T cell receptors could reveal signatures of past pathogen exposure. The T cell repertoires of roughly 660 subjects were profiled by immunosequencing and related to cytomegalovirus serostatus. In addition to the first cohort of roughly 700 subjects, a separate validation cohort of approximately 110 different subjects was used. To predict cytomegalovirus infection status, the study combined high-throughput TCR immunosequencing, statistical association of individual TCRs with disease status, and machine learning. A later analysis re-analyzed previously published TCR beta repertoires from several hundred donors and added high-resolution HLA genotyping to study TCR occurrence patterns. In the later analysis, no new phenotypic data were used to find candidate immune exposures; instead, reliance was placed on TCR beta sequences and their occurrence across donors. In an earlier analysis of 500 to 650 of the donors, high-throughput TCR beta sequencing was used to judge whether each TCR beta V gene segment behaved as functional or pseudogenic. Donor age, sex, ethnicity and CMV serostatus were compiled alongside the repertoire data. A later genetic analysis took genome-wide SNP genotypes for about 55% of the roughly 670 donors and used that subset as a discovery cohort. Every discovery cohort repertoire had been produced on one sequencing platform. HLA typing included class I and class II loci at four-digit resolution. The number of donors typed differed by locus, with about 629-630 for A, B, C, DRB1 and DQB1, roughly 520 for DQA1, 600 to 610 for DPA1, and roughly 450 for DPB1. Four or five DR-DQ haplotypes were handled as single units for association and clustering, since linkage in the cohort was strong. On average, approximately 250,000 unique TCR beta nucleotide sequences were sequenced per donor among 398 genotyped donors of the cohort, with 15% to 20% of those sequences being non-productive.

According to the germline V gene, CDR1 reads MNHNS and CDR2 reads SASEGT. The CDR3 holds 14 amino acids from the cysteine to the phenylalanine. Only CDR3 DNA is held: 42 bases, read in frame from base 1. At the junction V is shortened by 4 bases and J by 7 bases, with 16 bases in between. The cohort consisted of 600 to 700 healthy bone marrow donors. At the time of sampling, all cohort members were nominally healthy, though unrecorded immune exposures were likely present. The donor tested CMV seropositive, placing the donor among the roughly 300 seropositive members of the cohort. Every donor gave a peripheral blood sample, and the peripheral blood mononuclear cells from that sample were used for TCR beta sequencing. The Qiagen DNeasy Blood Extraction Kit was used to extract genomic DNA from the blood cell samples. Worth noting for this clone: Its binding antigen is unknown. No base quality values were provided; no much bigger clone lies one nucleotide off.

The library was built by means of the immunoSEQ multiplex PCR assay. The multiplex PCR relied on a mix of 60 forward primers for TCR Vbeta segments and 13 reverse primers for TCR Jbeta segments. The CDR3 region of rearranged TCR beta genes was amplified from genomic DNA by a multiplex PCR assay. The amplified TCR beta libraries were sequenced on the Illumina HiSeq System as 87-base-pair reads. The source study handled its data this way. In a later analysis, tens of millions of unique TCR beta chains were counted across the roughly 610 repertoires, and some 10 million of these chains were shared by at least two donors. A nearest-neighbor algorithm error-corrected the raw reads and collapsed the reads into unique sequences, merging closely related sequences to remove PCR and sequencing errors. CDR3 sequences were aligned to IMGT reference sequences to assign V, D and J gene segments. For a sequence to be retained, a match of at least six nucleotides to both a V gene segment and a J gene segment was required. Rearrangements were classified as productive when the CDR3 lacked stop codons and remained in frame with V and J, and all other rearrangements were classified as non-productive. Following IMGT convention, CDR3 was defined as the stretch from the second conserved V-encoded cysteine up to the conserved J-encoded phenylalanine. The earlier analysis of approximately 590 of the donors excluded any sequence lacking an unambiguous match to a single V gene segment. An earlier analysis of 587 of the donors classified V segments as functional when productive rearrangements were above 56.7% and as segregating when the standard deviation between donors was above 5%. A statistical classification framework was built to diagnose cytomegalovirus status from the catalog of TCR beta chain sequences. V and J gene assignment, in a later analysis, came from comparing TCR nucleotide sequences with IMGT/GENE-DB human TR gene sequences. Using the TCRdist pipeline, a later analysis assigned CDR3 sequences along with most-parsimonious VDJ recombination scenarios. In a later analysis, each TCR beta chain was defined by its CDR3 amino acid sequence together with its V-gene family, and reads lacking a unique V-gene family were excluded. To address suspected cross-contamination and a sequencing artifact, a later analysis removed approximately 590 highly shared, low-generation-probability nucleotide sequences. In a later analysis, a clonal expansion index for each public chain was calculated from normalized within-repertoire ranks of inferred template counts. In a later analysis, generation probabilities were computed using a VDJ recombination model fitted to out-of-frame rearrangements, and the results were checked against IGoR. Hypergeometric tests were used in a later analysis to score TCR-TCR, TCR-HLA and TCR-CMV co-occurrence, with a repertoire-size bias correction applied to the TCR pairs. A later analysis estimated false discovery rates by permuting HLA or CMV assignments 20 times. A later analysis grouped co-occurring TCRs with DBSCAN, adding TCRdist sequence similarity when clustering within HLA-allele-positive subsets. Co-occurrence clustering excluded repertoires with fewer than 30,000 or more than 120,000 public chains, plus five with anomalous nucleotide sharing. TCRdb provides this immuneACCESS table in a form limited to in-frame rearrangements. Some clones are lacking; in checked studies, under half of them reflect an unresolved V gene, and why the rest are absent is not known. The DNA gave D and trimming, while V, J and clone size come from that table. A total of about 150,000 clones appear in this sample, approximately 79% of them only once. The ten largest clones add up to around 6.6% of the sample.

Results the study describes overall, beyond this receptor: This cohort had only TCR beta chains sequenced, and the lack of alpha or paired-chain data limited which features could be detected. A later analysis found that most CMV-associated TCR beta chains appeared HLA-restricted, with HLA associations seemingly driven largely by CMV exposure. Some IMGT-functional V segments, including TRBV6-2 and TRBV6-3, could not be told apart with the 87-base-pair reads, so those segments were excluded. Most TCR sequences were observed very rarely across donors, whereas some public TCRs were present in many individuals. According to the authors, the approach could potentially be generalized to other disease states and immunological phenotypes. Because some donors lacked HLA typing at each locus, the association tests relied only on the typed subset. Strong co-occurrence of HLA alleles, especially DR and DQ, made assigning TCR associations to individual alleles difficult. A few of the identified cytomegalovirus-associated TCR beta chains were confirmed in vitro to be specific for cytomegalovirus antigens. A further reported finding was that TCR beta sequences accurately predicted the HLA-A and HLA-B alleles for most subjects in the first cohort. A later analysis found that TCR association rates varied across HLA loci, with DRB1 alleles showing the most associated TCRs and HLA-C alleles the fewest. Sequencing depth was assumed to be roughly uniform across donors in the presence/absence analyses, though that assumption may not hold. A cluster of highly shared sequence variants was judged likely to be a technical artifact of the sequencing pipeline. An earlier analysis of approximately 530 of the donors showed that most TCR beta V segments appeared in productive rearrangements either about 87% or about 30% of the time, which broadly matched IMGT annotations. Because counts were too low, seventeen rarely observed V segments, including chromosome 9 orphons, were excluded from the earlier analysis of fewer than 650 of the donors. In a later analysis, 16,951 TCR beta sequences were associated with specific HLA alleles at a false discovery rate of 0.05. The study gave a list of 150 to 200 TCR beta chains associated with cytomegalovirus. Correlated functional status among segregating V segments might be attributable to linkage disequilibrium, but an unknown experimental factor could not be ruled out. The classifier was reported to diagnose cytomegalovirus status with high specificity and sensitivity in both the original and validation cohorts. Compared with the roughly 600-donor mean, donors in an Asian-associated ancestry cluster had fewer N-insertions in productive TCRs, according to a later genetic analysis. V-gene and J-gene trimming of TCR beta chains was associated with a missense DCLRE1C variant in a later genetic analysis, and the association was replicated in an independent cohort. CMV serostatus was the only immune exposure information available for the cohort. In a later analysis, HLA-associated TCR beta chains showed more clonal expansion and lower generation probabilities than non-associated chains that were equally common. According to a later analysis, parvovirus B19, influenza, CMV and Epstein-Barr virus appeared linked to several top co-occurrence clusters.

The chain employs TRBV6-1 and TRBJ1-2; the best D guess is TRBD1, with 6 bases matching. Material for sequencing was PBMCs. The sequence was obtained from a woman aged 45-65 years in good health and CMV-seropositive. The CDR3 in this case is CASSAPGQVLGYTF. Read as DNA, the sequence is TGTGCCAGCAGTGCCCCGGGACAAGTTCTTGGCTACACCTTC.